This T cell receptor beta chain was documented in a study of T cells in Graves' hyperthyroidism and ophthalmopathy. Using RNA transcripts as the source, TCR beta CDR3 regions were amplified. The TCR CDR3 was amplified in a first-round RT-PCR using the HTBI primer set. TCRdb reprocessed the multiplex PCR reads via MiXCR and lists one record per CDR3 protein. The data show some 500,000 distinct CDR3 sequences, 14% seen once. CDR1 and CDR2 (germline): SGHKS, YYEKEE (reference sequence). The germline V and J ends were trimmed by 4 bases and 6 bases, with 16 bases remaining between them. CDR3 length: 15 amino acids. This clonotype was picked up a small number of times. The authors took PBMCs from 9.5 to 10 ml fresh peripheral blood.

This TCR derives from a woman between 18 and 30 years old with Graves' hyperthyroidism. Sequencing used blood. The rearrangement links TRBV5-5 to TRBJ1-4; maybe TRBD1 (6 bases). The CDR3 sequence: CASSTLTGIDEKLFF. Here the CDR3 DNA reads TGTGCCAGCAGCACACTCACAGGGATAGATGAAAAACTGTTTTTT.